This T cell receptor beta chain appears in the sequencing data of a study of blood T cell repertoires in COVID-19. Study-wide context: Some COVID-19 samples were acute and others convalescent; all came from the United States, Italy and Spain. PBMCs, B-cell-depleted T cells, or T cells were the source of the cDNA or gDNA that made up the material.

Generated by immunoSEQ multiplex PCR, the TCRdb table keeps only in-frame clones and is missing some. The profile shows around 130,000 clones, more than 65% of them singletons. The CDR3 sequence is 15 residues long. V dropped 4 bases and J dropped 1 base, with 14 bases sitting between them. Germline values: CDR1 SGDLS, CDR2 YYNGEE. The chain uses TRBV9 and TRBJ1-1; D ambiguous. The specimen sequenced was peripheral blood. The clonotype was recovered from a human donor in a cohort sampled during active COVID-19. CDR3 sequence reads: CASSLRPDSNTEAFF. The CDR3 DNA reads as TGTGCCAGCAGCCTCAGACCTGACTCGAACACTGAAGCTTTCTTT.